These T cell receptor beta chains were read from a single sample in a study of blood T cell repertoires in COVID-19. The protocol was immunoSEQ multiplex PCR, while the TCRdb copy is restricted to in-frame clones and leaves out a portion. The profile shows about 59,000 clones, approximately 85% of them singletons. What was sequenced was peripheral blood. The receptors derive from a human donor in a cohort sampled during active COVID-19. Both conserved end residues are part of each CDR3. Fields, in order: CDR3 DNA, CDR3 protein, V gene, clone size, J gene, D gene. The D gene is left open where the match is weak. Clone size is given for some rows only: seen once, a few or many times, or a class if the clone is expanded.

cdr3_nt: TGCAGCGTTGGCAGGACAGGGACTGGGGCCAACGTCCTGACTTTC
cdr3_aa: CSVGRTGTGANVLTF
v_call: TRBV29-1
clone_size: once
j_call: TRBJ2-6
d_call: TRBD1

cdr3_nt: TGTGCCAGTACCCCGCGGGGGACAGGGGCGGATTATGGCTACACCTTC
cdr3_aa: CASTPRGTGADYGYTF
v_call: TRBV19
clone_size: NA
j_call: TRBJ1-2
d_call: TRBD1

cdr3_nt: TGTGCCAGCAGTGCACAGGGAACTAGCAATCAGCCCCAGCATTTT
cdr3_aa: CASSAQGTSNQPQHF
v_call: TRBV2
clone_size: NA
j_call: TRBJ1-5
d_call: NA

cdr3_nt: TGTGCCAGCAGCTTCGGGGCAGGGGCTTCACCCCTCCACTTT
cdr3_aa: CASSFGAGASPLHF
v_call: TRBV11-2
clone_size: NA
j_call: TRBJ1-6
d_call: NA

cdr3_nt: TGTGCCTGCCCCCCAAAGGGTCGGGGGGATGGAGATACGCAGTATTTT
cdr3_aa: CACPPKGRGDGDTQYF
v_call: TRBV19
clone_size: once
j_call: TRBJ2-3
d_call: TRBD2

cdr3_nt: TGTGCCAGCAGCGCTGGGACAGGGGGCGTCGAGGACTATGGCTACACCTTC
cdr3_aa: CASSAGTGGVEDYGYTF
v_call: TRBV9
clone_size: NA
j_call: TRBJ1-2
d_call: TRBD1

cdr3_nt: TGTGCCAGCAGCGTAAGCGGGGGAATGGCCGGGGAGCTGTTTTTT
cdr3_aa: CASSVSGGMAGELFF
v_call: TRBV9
clone_size: NA
j_call: TRBJ2-2
d_call: TRBD2

cdr3_nt: TGTGCCAGTAGTATGCAGGGGGGCGGTGAGACCCAGTACTTC
cdr3_aa: CASSMQGGGETQYF
v_call: TRBV19
clone_size: NA
j_call: TRBJ2-5
d_call: NA

cdr3_nt: TGCGCCAGCAGCCCAATGCAGGGTTTGGGAGAGACCCAGTACTTC
cdr3_aa: CASSPMQGLGETQYF
v_call: TRBV5-1
clone_size: NA
j_call: TRBJ2-5
d_call: NA

cdr3_nt: TGCGCCAGCAGCTTGGTAGCGGGGGGTACCACCTACAATGAGCAGTTCTTC
cdr3_aa: CASSLVAGGTTYNEQFF
v_call: TRBV5-1
clone_size: NA
j_call: TRBJ2-1
d_call: TRBD2

cdr3_nt: TGTGCCAGTAGGGGGAACAGGTGGCCCTATGGCTACACCTTC
cdr3_aa: CASRGNRWPYGYTF
v_call: TRBV19
clone_size: NA
j_call: TRBJ1-2
d_call: NA

cdr3_nt: TGCGCCAGCAGCTCGATAGCGGGGGTGACAGATACGCAGTATTTT
cdr3_aa: CASSSIAGVTDTQYF
v_call: TRBV5-1
clone_size: NA
j_call: TRBJ2-3
d_call: TRBD2

cdr3_nt: TGTGCCAGTAGTAGATACCGGGACAGGGGAGCTGGAAGCAATCAGCCCCAGCATTTT
cdr3_aa: CASSRYRDRGAGSNQPQHF
v_call: TRBV19
clone_size: NA
j_call: TRBJ1-5
d_call: TRBD1

cdr3_nt: TGTGCCAGCAGCTTAGTTGGCGGAGTCAGCACAGATACGCAGTATTTT
cdr3_aa: CASSLVGGVSTDTQYF
v_call: TRBV7-2
clone_size: NA
j_call: TRBJ2-3
d_call: NA

cdr3_nt: TGTGCCAGCAGCTTCGTAAGCGGGGGGAGAGAGACCCAGTACTTC
cdr3_aa: CASSFVSGGRETQYF
v_call: TRBV7-2
clone_size: NA
j_call: TRBJ2-5
d_call: TRBD2

cdr3_nt: TGTGCCAGCAGCTTAGGGGACAGGCCTTATGGCTACACCTTC
cdr3_aa: CASSLGDRPYGYTF
v_call: TRBV11-3
clone_size: few
j_call: TRBJ1-2
d_call: TRBD1

cdr3_nt: TGTGCCAGCAGCTTCTTTACGAGCTCCTACGAGCAGTACTTC
cdr3_aa: CASSFFTSSYEQYF
v_call: TRBV5-6
clone_size: once
j_call: TRBJ2-7
d_call: NA

cdr3_nt: TGTGCCAGCAGCGTAGCGGGGGGTTTCTACGAGCAGTACTTC
cdr3_aa: CASSVAGGFYEQYF
v_call: TRBV9
clone_size: NA
j_call: TRBJ2-7
d_call: TRBD2

cdr3_nt: TGTGCCACCAGTGATTTTGGGGCTAGCGGGCCTGGATACAATGAGCAGTTCTTC
cdr3_aa: CATSDFGASGPGYNEQFF
v_call: TRBV24-1
clone_size: NA
j_call: TRBJ2-1
d_call: TRBD2

cdr3_nt: TGTGCCAGCAGCGCACAGGGTATCTACGAGCAGTACTTC
cdr3_aa: CASSAQGIYEQYF
v_call: TRBV7-9
clone_size: few
j_call: TRBJ2-7
d_call: NA

cdr3_nt: TGTGCCAGCAGCGTAGAGTCGAGCTCCTACAATGAGCAGTTCTTC
cdr3_aa: CASSVESSSYNEQFF
v_call: TRBV9
clone_size: NA
j_call: TRBJ2-1
d_call: NA

cdr3_nt: TGTGCCTGGACTCCGGGACAGCCTGTTTCACCCCTCCACTTT
cdr3_aa: CAWTPGQPVSPLHF
v_call: TRBV30
clone_size: NA
j_call: TRBJ1-6
d_call: TRBD1

cdr3_nt: TGTGCCAGCAGTCGAGGGGACAAGTTGGGCTACACCTTC
cdr3_aa: CASSRGDKLGYTF
v_call: TRBV27
clone_size: NA
j_call: TRBJ1-2
d_call: NA

cdr3_nt: TGTGCCAGCAGCCCAACTCGGAACACCATATATTTT
cdr3_aa: CASSPTRNTIYF
v_call: TRBV9
clone_size: once
j_call: TRBJ1-3
d_call: NA

cdr3_nt: TGTGCCAGCAGCTTAGCGCGAGGGTCCGGGGAGCTGTTTTTT
cdr3_aa: CASSLARGSGELFF
v_call: TRBV7-2
clone_size: NA
j_call: TRBJ2-2
d_call: NA

cdr3_nt: TGTGCCACCAGCAGAATGCCGACAGATCTAGCCAAAAACATTCAGTACTTC
cdr3_aa: CATSRMPTDLAKNIQYF
v_call: TRBV15
clone_size: NA
j_call: TRBJ2-4
d_call: NA

cdr3_nt: TGTGCCAGCAGTTACTCGGCAGGGGGAGAGGAGACCCAGTACTTC
cdr3_aa: CASSYSAGGEETQYF
v_call: TRBV6-2/TRBV6-3
clone_size: NA
j_call: TRBJ2-5
d_call: TRBD1

cdr3_nt: TGTGCCAGCAGTTCCGTTACAGGGAAGGGAATTAGGTCCTACGAGCAGTACTTC
cdr3_aa: CASSSVTGKGIRSYEQYF
v_call: TRBV27
clone_size: NA
j_call: TRBJ2-7
d_call: NA

cdr3_nt: TGCGCCAGCAGCGAGGCACACACAGATACGCAGTATTTT
cdr3_aa: CASSEAHTDTQYF
v_call: TRBV5-1
clone_size: NA
j_call: TRBJ2-3
d_call: NA

cdr3_nt: TGTGCCAGTACTTGGCGGAACTACAATGAGCAGTTCTTC
cdr3_aa: CASTWRNYNEQFF
v_call: TRBV19
clone_size: once
j_call: TRBJ2-1
d_call: NA

cdr3_nt: TGTGCCAGCAGTCCCAGGGGCACTGAAGCTTTCTTT
cdr3_aa: CASSPRGTEAFF
v_call: TRBV12-3/TRBV12-4
clone_size: NA
j_call: TRBJ1-1
d_call: NA

cdr3_nt: TGTGCCAGCAGCCCCCCCGGGACAGCGAACACTGAAGCTTTCTTT
cdr3_aa: CASSPPGTANTEAFF
v_call: TRBV11-2
clone_size: once
j_call: TRBJ1-1
d_call: TRBD1

cdr3_nt: TGTGCCAGCTCACCCCTGGGAGTAGCGGGGCTCTACGAGCAGTACTTC
cdr3_aa: CASSPLGVAGLYEQYF
v_call: TRBV18
clone_size: NA
j_call: TRBJ2-7
d_call: TRBD2

cdr3_nt: TGTGCCAGCTTCGGGACAGCGAACACCGGGGAGCTGTTTTTT
cdr3_aa: CASFGTANTGELFF
v_call: TRBV25-1
clone_size: NA
j_call: TRBJ2-2
d_call: TRBD1

cdr3_nt: TGTGCCAGCAGCTTAGCGTCCCCTATGTCGGAGGTGGCCTACGAGCAGTACTTC
cdr3_aa: CASSLASPMSEVAYEQYF
v_call: TRBV7-8
clone_size: NA
j_call: TRBJ2-7
d_call: NA

cdr3_nt: TGTGCCAGCAGCTCGGAGAACTATGGCTACACCTTC
cdr3_aa: CASSSENYGYTF
v_call: TRBV11-2
clone_size: medium-sized
j_call: TRBJ1-2
d_call: NA

cdr3_nt: TGTGCCAGCAGTTTGGGTAGCCACGAGACCCAGTACTTC
cdr3_aa: CASSLGSHETQYF
v_call: TRBV12-3/TRBV12-4
clone_size: NA
j_call: TRBJ2-5
d_call: NA

cdr3_nt: TGCAGCGCCACACCCTCCGCGAACACCGGGGAGCTGTTTTTT
cdr3_aa: CSATPSANTGELFF
v_call: TRBV29-1
clone_size: NA
j_call: TRBJ2-2
d_call: NA

cdr3_nt: TGCGCCAGCAGCTTGGTGGGGCCGAAGACCGGGGAGCTGTTTTTT
cdr3_aa: CASSLVGPKTGELFF
v_call: TRBV5-1
clone_size: NA
j_call: TRBJ2-2
d_call: NA

cdr3_nt: TGTGCCAGCACCCTCAGTCGGGGTTGGTCGGCCCAGTACTTC
cdr3_aa: CASTLSRGWSAQYF
v_call: TRBV6-5
clone_size: NA
j_call: TRBJ2-5
d_call: NA